This T cell receptor (beta chain) was captured in a study of radiotherapy plus CTLA-4 blockade in lung cancer. Findings and caveats of the study: Some TCR clones had been derived from tumors. These clones expanded in peripheral blood after radiotherapy plus ipilimumab.

Each patient with chemo-refractory metastatic non-small-cell lung cancer was treated with focal radiation plus CTLA-4 blockade using ipilimumab. The table lists this clone with a few counts. Its matching antigen is unknown. Only in-frame clones appear in the TCRdb table, and some are missing; sequencing was by immunoSEQ multiplex PCR. Among tens of thousands of clones listed, less than 75% were seen once. The CDR3 is made up of 16 amino acids. Trimming removed 0 bases at V and 2 bases at J, with 11 bases between. The germline V gene encodes CDR1 WNHNN and CDR2 SYGVQD (reference sequence). The sample here was peripheral blood, taken from a patient treated with radiotherapy plus ipilimumab. The gene calls are TRBV10-1 and TRBJ2-1; D remains ambiguous. The TCR originated in a human donor with non-small cell lung cancer whose response to radiotherapy plus ipilimumab could not be evaluated. For the CDR3, the DNA is TGCGCCAGCAGTGAGTCTGGCCGTGGAGCCTACAATGAGCAGTTCTTC. It translates to CASSESGRGAYNEQFF.